Detailed here is one T cell receptor (beta chain). The CDR3 is 17 residues long. Unmatched junction bases numbered 6, after V lost 0 bases and J lost 4 bases. CDR1 SGHVS and CDR2 FQNEAQ come from the germline V gene. Sequenced by immunoSEQ multiplex PCR; TCRdb stores in-frame clones only, minus some. The repertoire holds 150,000 or so clones, with over 75% as singletons. This entry is derived from a study of blood T cell repertoires in COVID-19. This TCR came from a man aged 55 to 70 with COVID-19, enrolled during active disease. Specimen: peripheral blood. The chain employs TRBV7-8 and TRBJ2-1; the match to TRBD1 covers 10 bases. The CDR3, as DNA: TGTGCCAGCAGCTTAGCGAGAAGGACAGGGGGATACAATGAGCAGTTCTTC. Translated, it gives CASSLARRTGGYNEQFF.